These 10 T cell receptor beta chains were all obtained from the same sample, sequenced in a study of Ad26.COV2.S vaccination and SARS-CoV-2 variants. Treatment in this sample: 15 to 20 received Ad26.COV2.S at low or high dose, single or two shots; 5 received placebo; per-sample allocation not given. It was on day 63 after the first vaccine or placebo injection that samples were taken. Some clones are missing from TCRdb's copy, which holds only in-frame ones; the method was immunoSEQ multiplex PCR. The sample holds hundreds of thousands of clones, approximately 88% seen once. This sample comprised peripheral blood, obtained in a trial of Ad26.COV2.S vaccine versus placebo. These receptors were obtained from a person aged 18-65 years who received the Ad26.COV2.S COVID-19 vaccine or a placebo.

This clone appeared once. The V and J genes are TRBV7-2 and TRBJ1-1, with D possibly being TRBD1 (6 bases). V lost 4 bases and J lost 6, with 12 bases in between. Germline CDR1 and CDR2: SGHTA and FQGNSA. The CDR3 totals 13 residues. The CDR3 DNA sequence: TGTGCCAGCAGCTACAGGGTTAACGCTGAAGCTTTCTTT. This translates into CASSYRVNAEAFF. Full variable domain (remainder filled in from reference TRBV7-2 and TRBJ1-1): GAGVSQSPSNKVTEKGKDVELRCDPISGHTALYWYRQSLGQGLEFLIYFQGNSAPDKSGLPSDRFSAERTGGSVSTLTIQRTQQEDSAVYLCASSYRVNAEAFFGQGTRLTVV.

This CDR3 reads CASTSVRRGTEAFF. CDR3 nucleotide sequence: TGTGCCAGCACCTCGGTGCGACGGGGCACTGAAGCTTTCTTT. V usage is TRBV11-2 and J usage is TRBJ1-1; no reliable D call. Trimming stripped 7 bases from V and 4 bases from J, with 16 bases between. Germline CDR1 reads SGHAT; CDR2 reads FQNNGV. The CDR3 is 14 residues long.

The chain has TRBV10-3 and TRBJ1-5; a possible D gene is TRBD1 (6 bases). This CDR3 region has 15 residues. Germline CDR1 and CDR2: ENHRY and SYGVKD. Trimming took off 3 bases at V and 7 bases at J, with 16 bases between the two ends. CDR3 sequence: CAISDNRTVRQPQHF. CDR3 coding DNA: TGTGCCATCAGTGATAATCGGACAGTTAGGCAGCCCCAGCATTTT.

The chain uses TRBV19 and TRBJ1-1; 8 nucleotides line up with TRBD1. CDR1 LNHDA and CDR2 SQIVND come from the germline V gene (reference sequence). Losses at the gene ends were 4 bases for V and 4 bases for J; bases not matched to a gene: 5. This CDR3 is 14 amino acids long. CDR3 nucleotide sequence: TGTGCCAGTAGTAAGACAGGGGACGTCACTGAAGCTTTCTTT. This sequence encodes CASSKTGDVTEAFF.

The chain is built from TRBV7-9 and TRBJ2-3; TRBD1 aligns across 8 bases. V trimming: 5 bases; J trimming: 2 bases; junction bases outside the gene matches: 9. The length of the CDR3 is 16 residues. Germline V lookup: CDR1 SEHNR, CDR2 FQNEAQ (reference sequence). CDR3 sequence: CASSARAGGNTDTQYF. Here the CDR3 DNA reads TGTGCCAGCAGCGCCCGGGCAGGGGGCAACACAGATACGCAGTATTTT.

The gene calls are TRBV24-1 and TRBJ1-6; 9 nucleotides agree with TRBD1. The V gene end was trimmed by 9 bases and the J gene end by 10 bases; junction bases not matched to a gene: 6. This CDR3 spans 13 amino acids. Germline CDR1 reads KGHDR; CDR2 reads SFDVKD. The CDR3 reads CATSGTGSSPLHF. Written as DNA, the CDR3 is TGTGCCACCTCCGGGACAGGGAGCTCACCCCTCCACTTT.

This chain uses TRBV7-2 with TRBJ1-5; 8 nucleotides agree with TRBD1. The CDR3 length is 15 residues. V lost 1 base and J lost 3; bases outside the gene matches: 2. CDR1 SGHTA and CDR2 FQGNSA come from the germline V gene. In DNA form, the CDR3 reads TGTGCCAGCAGCTTAGGGACAGGGTTCAATCAGCCCCAGCATTTT. Amino acid sequence: CASSLGTGFNQPQHF.

The chain has TRBV6-6 and TRBJ1-1; no definite D call. This CDR3 comprises 12 residues. Germline lookup yields CDR1 MNHNY and CDR2 SVGAGI (reference sequence). V lost 7 bases and J 3 bases, leaving 9 bases between the germline ends. Here the CDR3 reads CASKPIDTEAFF. For the CDR3, the DNA is TGTGCCAGCAAGCCCATCGACACTGAAGCTTTCTTT.

The gene calls are TRBV6-5 and TRBJ2-7, with a weak D call TRBD1 (5 bases). Germline-derived CDR1 and CDR2 are MNHEY and SVGAGI. This CDR3 has 13 amino acids. V lost 5 bases and J lost 3, with 11 bases in between. The CDR3 here is CASSRLQGYEQYF. Here the CDR3 DNA reads TGTGCCAGCAGTCGCCTTCAGGGCTACGAGCAGTACTTC.

This sequence joins TRBV5-5 and TRBJ2-1, with TRBD1 identical over 8 bases. CDR1 SGHKS and CDR2 YYEKEE come from the germline V gene (reference sequence). Trimming cost V 5 bases and J 2 bases; bases outside gene matches: 3. There are 14 residues in the CDR3. The CDR3 here is CASSRQGTYNEQFF. The CDR3 DNA reads TGTGCCAGCAGTCGACAGGGGACCTACAATGAGCAGTTCTTC.